This paragraph covers one T cell receptor (beta chain) sequence. V lost 0 bases, J lost 2 bases, and 11 bases lay in between. CDR1 and CDR2 (germline): LGHNA, YSLEER. The CDR3 totals 15 residues. This sample is drawn from a study of blood T cell repertoires in COVID-19. Overall study context: The United States, Italy and Spain were the sources of the acute and convalescent COVID-19 samples. The cDNA or gDNA used as material had been derived from T cells, B-cell-depleted T cells, or PBMCs.

Only in-frame clones appear in the TCRdb table, and some are missing; sequencing was by immunoSEQ multiplex PCR. The sample contains roughly 16,000 clones, about 85% of which appear only once. Sequencing was done on a sample of peripheral blood. This chain links TRBV4-3 with TRBJ2-7; the D gene is possibly TRBD1 (5 bases). This receptor was identified in a human donor in a cohort sampled during active COVID-19. In DNA form, the CDR3 reads TGCGCCAGCAGCCAAGATCTAAGACAGACCTACGAGCAGTACTTC. This sequence encodes CASSQDLRQTYEQYF.